This T cell receptor beta chain is drawn from a study of CD8 T cells in Susac syndrome. RNA, at about 0.5 to 1 ug, was reverse transcribed with random hexamers. The TCR beta CDR3 was amplified by immunoSEQ multiplex PCR across 54 Vbeta, 13 Jbeta. MiXCR, applied by TCRdb to the immunoSEQ multiplex PCR reads, yields one record per CDR3 protein. The sample lists some 260,000 distinct CDR3 sequences, around 83% seen once, with approximately 0.12% in the top ten. J gave up 2 bases and V 11 bases, and 9 bases lay outside the gene matches. The CDR3 length is 14 residues. The chain links TRBV23-1 to TRBJ2-5, with TRBD2 matching 9 bases. TRBV23-1 is designated an ORF whose function remains uncertain. This sequence was found in a human donor with multiple sclerosis. The sequencing input was CD8+ T cells from PBMCs. CDR3 amino acids: CAGLRLAVQETQYF. In DNA form, the CDR3 reads TGCGCCGGCCTACGACTAGCGGTACAAGAGACCCAGTACTTC.